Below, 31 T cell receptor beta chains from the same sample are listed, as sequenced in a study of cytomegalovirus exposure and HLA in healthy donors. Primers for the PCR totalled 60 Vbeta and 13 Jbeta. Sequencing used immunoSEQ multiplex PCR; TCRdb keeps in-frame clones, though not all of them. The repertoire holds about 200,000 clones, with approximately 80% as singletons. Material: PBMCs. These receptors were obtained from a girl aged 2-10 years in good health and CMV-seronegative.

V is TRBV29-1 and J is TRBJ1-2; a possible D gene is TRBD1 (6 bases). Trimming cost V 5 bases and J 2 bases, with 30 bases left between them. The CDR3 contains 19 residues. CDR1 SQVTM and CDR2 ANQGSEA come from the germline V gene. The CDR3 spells CSVRGSSSAGRPSNYGYTF. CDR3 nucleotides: TGCAGCGTTAGGGGGTCAAGTTCCGCAGGGCGCCCTTCGAACTATGGCTACACCTTC.

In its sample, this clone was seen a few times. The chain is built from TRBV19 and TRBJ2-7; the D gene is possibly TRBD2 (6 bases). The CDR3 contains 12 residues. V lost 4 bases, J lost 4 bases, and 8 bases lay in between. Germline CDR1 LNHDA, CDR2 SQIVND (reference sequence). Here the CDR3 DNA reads TGTGCCAGTAGTAACCGGGGGTACGAGCAGTACTTC. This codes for CASSNRGYEQYF.

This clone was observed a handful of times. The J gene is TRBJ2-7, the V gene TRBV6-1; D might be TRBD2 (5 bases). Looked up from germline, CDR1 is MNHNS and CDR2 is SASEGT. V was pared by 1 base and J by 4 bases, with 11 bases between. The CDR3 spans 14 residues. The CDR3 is CASSEVFRDYEQYF. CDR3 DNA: TGTGCCAGCAGTGAAGTGTTCCGGGATTACGAGCAGTACTTC.

The CDR3 bases are TGCGCCAGCTCTCCCTCAAGGGGGGGGGAAAAACTGTTTTTT. Translation gives CASSPSRGGEKLFF. V and J are TRBV5-1 and TRBJ1-4; possible D gene TRBD1, 6 bases. The CDR3 extends over 14 amino acids. V lost 7 bases to trimming and J lost 8 bases, with 18 bases between them. Germline V gene data show CDR1 as SGHRS and CDR2 as YFSETQ.

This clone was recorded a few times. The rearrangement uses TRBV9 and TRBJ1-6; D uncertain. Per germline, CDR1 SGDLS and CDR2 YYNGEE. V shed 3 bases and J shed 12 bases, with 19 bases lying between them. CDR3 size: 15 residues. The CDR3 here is CASSGLAHGRVPLHF. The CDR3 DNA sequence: TGTGCCAGCAGCGGACTCGCACATGGGCGGGTACCCCTCCACTTT.

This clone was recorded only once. CDR3 amino acids: CASSLVAGETQYF. The DNA of the CDR3 is TGCGCCAGCAGCTTGGTAGCGGGGGAGACCCAGTACTTC. The chain carries TRBV5-1 and TRBJ2-5; 8 bases agree with TRBD2. The V gene's germline CDR1 is SGHRS and CDR2 YFSETQ. The CDR3 covers 13 residues. Trimming removed 0 bases from V and 5 bases from J; junction bases left unmatched: 0.

CDR3 bases: TGTGCCAGCACTGTCGCCTACGAGCAGTACTTC. Encoded protein: CASTVAYEQYF. V is TRBV2 and J is TRBJ2-7; D unresolved. Per germline, CDR1 SNHLY and CDR2 FYNNEI. The CDR3 runs 11 residues. The germline V and J ends were trimmed by 7 bases and 2 bases, with 6 bases remaining between them.

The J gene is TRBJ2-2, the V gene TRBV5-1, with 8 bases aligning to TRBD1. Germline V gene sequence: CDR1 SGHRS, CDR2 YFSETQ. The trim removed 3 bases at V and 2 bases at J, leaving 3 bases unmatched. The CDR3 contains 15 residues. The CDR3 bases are TGCGCCAGCAGCTCGGACAGGGTCAACACCGGGGAGCTGTTTTTT. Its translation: CASSSDRVNTGELFF.

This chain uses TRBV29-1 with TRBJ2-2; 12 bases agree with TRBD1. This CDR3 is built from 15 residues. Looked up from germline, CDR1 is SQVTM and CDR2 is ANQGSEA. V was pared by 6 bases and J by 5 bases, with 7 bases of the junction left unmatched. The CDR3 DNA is TGCAGCGTCTCCGGGACAGGGGGCTATACCGGGGAGCTGTTTTTT. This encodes CSVSGTGGYTGELFF.

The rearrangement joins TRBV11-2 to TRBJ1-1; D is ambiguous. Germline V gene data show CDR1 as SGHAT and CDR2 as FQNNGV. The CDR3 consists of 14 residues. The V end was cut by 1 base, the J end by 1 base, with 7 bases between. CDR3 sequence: CASSLGFGNTEAFF. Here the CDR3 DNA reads TGTGCCAGCAGCTTAGGCTTCGGGAACACTGAAGCTTTCTTT.

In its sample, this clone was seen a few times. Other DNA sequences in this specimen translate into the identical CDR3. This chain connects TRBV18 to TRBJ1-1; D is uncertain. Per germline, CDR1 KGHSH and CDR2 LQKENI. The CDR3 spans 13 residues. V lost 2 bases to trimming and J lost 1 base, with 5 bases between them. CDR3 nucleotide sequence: TGTGCCAGCTCACCAGGCCAGAACACTGAAGCTTTCTTT. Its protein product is CASSPGQNTEAFF.

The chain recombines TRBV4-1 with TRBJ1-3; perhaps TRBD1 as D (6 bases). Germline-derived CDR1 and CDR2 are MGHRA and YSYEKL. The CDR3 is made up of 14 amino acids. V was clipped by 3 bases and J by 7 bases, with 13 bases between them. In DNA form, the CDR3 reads TGCGCCAGCAGCCAGCCGATAAGGGGGAACACCATATATTTT. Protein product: CASSQPIRGNTIYF.

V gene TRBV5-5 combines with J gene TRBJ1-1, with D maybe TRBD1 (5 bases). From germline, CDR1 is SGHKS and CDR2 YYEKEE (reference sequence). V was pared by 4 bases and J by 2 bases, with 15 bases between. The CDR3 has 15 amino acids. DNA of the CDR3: TGTGCCAGCAGCGGGGCAGCGAGGCGTAACACTGAAGCTTTCTTT. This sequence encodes CASSGAARRNTEAFF.

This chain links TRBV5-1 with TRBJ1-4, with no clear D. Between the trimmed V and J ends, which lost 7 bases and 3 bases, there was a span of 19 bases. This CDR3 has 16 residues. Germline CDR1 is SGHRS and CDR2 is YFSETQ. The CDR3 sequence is CASAERVLGANEKLFF. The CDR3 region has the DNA TGCGCCAGCGCCGAGCGCGTTTTGGGTGCTAATGAAAAACTGTTTTTT.

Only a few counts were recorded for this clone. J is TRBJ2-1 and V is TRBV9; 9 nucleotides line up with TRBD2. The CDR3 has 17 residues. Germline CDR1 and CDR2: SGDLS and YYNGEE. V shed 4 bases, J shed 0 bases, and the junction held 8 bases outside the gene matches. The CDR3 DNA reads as TGTGCCAGCAGCTTCCGACTAGCGGAGAGCTCCTACAATGAGCAGTTCTTC. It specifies CASSFRLAESSYNEQFF.

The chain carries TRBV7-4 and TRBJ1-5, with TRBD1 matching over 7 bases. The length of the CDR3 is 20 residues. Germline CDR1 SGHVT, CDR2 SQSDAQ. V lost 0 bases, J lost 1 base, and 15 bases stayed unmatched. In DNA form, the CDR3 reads TGTGCCAGCAGCTTAGCTGTTGGTTTGGGGGACAGTGAAAGCAATCAGCCCCAGCATTTT. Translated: CASSLAVGLGDSESNQPQHF.

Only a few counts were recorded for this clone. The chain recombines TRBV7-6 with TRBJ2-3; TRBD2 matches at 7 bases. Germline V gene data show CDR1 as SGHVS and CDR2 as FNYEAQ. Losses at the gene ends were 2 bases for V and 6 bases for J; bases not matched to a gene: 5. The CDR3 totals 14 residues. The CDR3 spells CASSLRGGPDTQYF. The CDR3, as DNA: TGTGCCAGCAGCTTAAGGGGAGGGCCGGATACGCAGTATTTT.

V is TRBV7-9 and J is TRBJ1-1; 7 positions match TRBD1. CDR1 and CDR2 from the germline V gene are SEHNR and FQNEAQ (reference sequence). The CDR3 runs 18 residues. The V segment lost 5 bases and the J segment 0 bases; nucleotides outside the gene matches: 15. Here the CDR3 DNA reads TGTGCCAGCAGCCAAACCCCTTATCGGACAGGAATGAACACTGAAGCTTTCTTT. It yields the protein CASSQTPYRTGMNTEAFF.

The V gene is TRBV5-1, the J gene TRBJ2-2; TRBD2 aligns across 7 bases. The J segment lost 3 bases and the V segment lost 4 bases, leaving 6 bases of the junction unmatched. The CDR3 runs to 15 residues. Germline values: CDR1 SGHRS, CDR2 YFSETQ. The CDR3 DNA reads TGCGCCAGCAGCACCGGGACTACCTACACCGGGGAGCTGTTTTTT. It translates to CASSTGTTYTGELFF.

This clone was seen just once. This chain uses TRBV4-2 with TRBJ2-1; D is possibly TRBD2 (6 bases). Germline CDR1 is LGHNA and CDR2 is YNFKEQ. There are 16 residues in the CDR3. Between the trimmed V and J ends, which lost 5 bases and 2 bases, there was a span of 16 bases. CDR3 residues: CASSLAGTPTYNEQFF. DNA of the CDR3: TGTGCCAGCAGCTTAGCCGGGACTCCTACCTACAATGAGCAGTTCTTC.

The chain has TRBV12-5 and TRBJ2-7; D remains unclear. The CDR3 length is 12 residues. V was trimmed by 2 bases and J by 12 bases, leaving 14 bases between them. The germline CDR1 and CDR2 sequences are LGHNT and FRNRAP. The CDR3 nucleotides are TGTGCTAGTGGTTTGACTTACGAGCTTTTGTACTTC. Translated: CASGLTYELLYF. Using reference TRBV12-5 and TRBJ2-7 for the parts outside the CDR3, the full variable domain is DARVTQTPRHKVTEMGQEVTMRCQPILGHNTVFWYRQTMMQGLELLAYFRNRAPLDDSGMPKDRFSAEMPDATLATLKIQPSEPRDSAVYFCASGLTYELLYFGPGTRLTVT.

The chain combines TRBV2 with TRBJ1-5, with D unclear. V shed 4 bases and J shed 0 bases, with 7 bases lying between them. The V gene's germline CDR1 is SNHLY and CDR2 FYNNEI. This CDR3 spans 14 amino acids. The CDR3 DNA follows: TGTGCCAGCAGTGGCGAAAATAGCAATCAGCCCCAGCATTTT. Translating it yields CASSGENSNQPQHF.

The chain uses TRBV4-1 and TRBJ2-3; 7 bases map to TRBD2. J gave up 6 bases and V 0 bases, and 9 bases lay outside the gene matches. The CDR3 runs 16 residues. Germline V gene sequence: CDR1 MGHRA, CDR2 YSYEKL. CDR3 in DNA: TGCGCCAGCAGCCAAGAAGGTGGGGGGGGGATTGATACGCAGTATTTT. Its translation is CASSQEGGGGIDTQYF.

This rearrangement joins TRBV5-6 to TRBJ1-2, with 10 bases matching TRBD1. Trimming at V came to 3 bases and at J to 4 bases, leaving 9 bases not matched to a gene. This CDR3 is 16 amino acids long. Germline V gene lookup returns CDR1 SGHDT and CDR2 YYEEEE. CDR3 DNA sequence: TGTGCCAGCAGCTCAAGGGCGGGACAGGGGTTCTATGGCTACACCTTC. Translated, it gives CASSSRAGQGFYGYTF.

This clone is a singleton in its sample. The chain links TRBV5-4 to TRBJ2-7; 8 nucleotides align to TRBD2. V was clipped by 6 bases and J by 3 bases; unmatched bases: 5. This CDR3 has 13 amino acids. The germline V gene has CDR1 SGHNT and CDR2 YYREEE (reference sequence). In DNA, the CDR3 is TGTGCCAGCAAGGAAGCGGGAGTCTACGAGCAGTACTTC. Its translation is CASKEAGVYEQYF.

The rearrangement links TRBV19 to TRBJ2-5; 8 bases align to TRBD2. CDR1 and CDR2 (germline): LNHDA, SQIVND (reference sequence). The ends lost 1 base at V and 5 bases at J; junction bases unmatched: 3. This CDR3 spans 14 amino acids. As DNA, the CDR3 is TGTGCCAGTAGTATAGGGACGGGAGGGGAGACCCAGTACTTC. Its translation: CASSIGTGGETQYF.

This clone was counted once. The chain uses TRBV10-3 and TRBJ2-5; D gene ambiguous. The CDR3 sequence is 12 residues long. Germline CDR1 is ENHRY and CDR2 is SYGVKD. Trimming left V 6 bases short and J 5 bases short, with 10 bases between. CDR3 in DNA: TGTGCCATCAGCCCCGACACGGAGACCCAGTACTTC. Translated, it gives CAISPDTETQYF.

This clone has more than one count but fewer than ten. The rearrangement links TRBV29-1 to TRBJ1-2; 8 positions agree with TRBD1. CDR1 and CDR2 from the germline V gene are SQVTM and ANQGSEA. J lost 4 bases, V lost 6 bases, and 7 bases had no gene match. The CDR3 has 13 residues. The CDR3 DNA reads TGCAGCGTATCACAGGGGGGGCCCTATGGCTACACCTTC. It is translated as CSVSQGGPYGYTF.

This CDR3 is CSASPSTQYF. The CDR3 nucleotides read TGCAGTGCTTCTCCCTCGACCCAGTACTTC. V and J are TRBV20-1 and TRBJ2-5, with D uncertain. V was trimmed by 5 bases and J by 7 bases, leaving 8 bases between them. The V gene's germline CDR1 is DFQATT and CDR2 SNEGSKA (reference sequence). This CDR3 contains 10 residues.

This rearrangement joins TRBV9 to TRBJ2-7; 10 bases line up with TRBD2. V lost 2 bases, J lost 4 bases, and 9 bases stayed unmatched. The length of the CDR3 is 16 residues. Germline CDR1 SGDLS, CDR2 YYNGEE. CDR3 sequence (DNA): TGTGCCAGCAGCGTCGAACCTAGCGGGGGAAAATACGAGCAGTACTTC. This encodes CASSVEPSGGKYEQYF.

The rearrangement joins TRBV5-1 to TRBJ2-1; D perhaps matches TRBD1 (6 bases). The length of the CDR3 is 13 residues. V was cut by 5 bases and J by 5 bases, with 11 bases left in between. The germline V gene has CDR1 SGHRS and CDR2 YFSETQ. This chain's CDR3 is CASRGGVNNEQFF. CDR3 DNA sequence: TGCGCCAGCAGAGGGGGAGTGAACAATGAGCAGTTCTTC. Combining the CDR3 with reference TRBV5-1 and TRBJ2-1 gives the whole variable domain KAGVTQTPRYLIKTRGQQVTLSCSPISGHRSVSWYQQTPGQGLQFLFEYFSETQRNKGNFPGRFSGRQFSNSRSEMNVSTLELGDSALYLCASRGGVNNEQFFGPGTRLTVL.